A selection of T cell receptor beta chains follows, all from one sample in a study of blood T cells in healthy people across ages. TCRdb processed the 5' RACE reads anew with MiXCR; each CDR3 protein has one entry. The table includes approximately 780,000 distinct CDR3 sequences, roughly 25% detected once. This sample was shared with a second study, whose subject was T cells of mothers and their children.

Material: blood. The receptors come from a boy aged 10-17 years in good health. Each CDR3 is given with its conserved first and last residue. A D gene is named only where the DNA matches it firmly. Expanded clones are given a class, and other clones once, few, many or no size at all.

V: TRBV10-3
J: TRBJ2-5
size: once
D: TRBD2
CDR3: CAISLGTSVQATQYF
DNA: TGTGCCATCAGCCTTGGGACTAGCGTCCAAGCGACCCAGTACTTC

V: TRBV6-5
J: TRBJ2-1
size: few
D: NA
CDR3: CASSYDPFIEGNEQFF
DNA: TGTGCCAGCAGTTATGATCCGTTTATCGAGGGCAATGAGCAGTTCTTC

V: TRBV30
J: TRBJ1-1
size: NA
D: NA
CDR3: CAWSVTPSQGYTEAFF
DNA: TGTGCCTGGAGTGTAACCCCCTCTCAGGGATACACTGAAGCTTTCTTT

V: TRBV3-1
J: TRBJ1-2
size: many
D: NA
CDR3: CASSHGGSYGYTF
DNA: TGTGCCAGCAGCCATGGGGGGAGCTATGGCTACACCTTC

V: TRBV4-1
J: TRBJ2-3
size: few
D: TRBD2
CDR3: CASSQDGGGYDESTDTQYF
DNA: TGCGCCAGCAGCCAAGATGGCGGGGGGTACGACGAAAGCACAGATACGCAGTATTTT

V: TRBV5-1
J: TRBJ2-5
size: NA
D: TRBD2
CDR3: CAGSLGGIGETQYF
DNA: TGCGCCGGCAGCTTGGGGGGGATTGGGGAGACCCAGTACTTC

V: TRBV11-3
J: TRBJ2-1
size: NA
D: TRBD2
CDR3: CASSLEGSGAYNEQFF
DNA: TGTGCCAGCAGCTTAGAGGGTAGCGGGGCCTACAATGAGCAGTTCTTC

V: TRBV5-1
J: TRBJ1-2
size: few
D: NA
CDR3: CASRGSVGANYGYTF
DNA: TGCGCCAGTCGGGGGTCGGTAGGAGCTAACTATGGCTACACCTTC

V: TRBV7-3
J: TRBJ2-1
size: few
D: TRBD2
CDR3: CASSQRGGGDEQFF
DNA: TGTGCCAGCAGTCAGCGGGGGGGCGGAGATGAGCAGTTCTTC

V: TRBV28
J: TRBJ2-5
size: few
D: NA
CDR3: CASSSHVAGETQYF
DNA: TGTGCCAGCAGCTCCCATGTCGCCGGTGAGACCCAGTACTTC

V: TRBV11-2
J: TRBJ2-1
size: NA
D: TRBD2
CDR3: CASSLGSGGVPEQFF
DNA: TGTGCCAGCAGCTTAGGTAGCGGGGGGGTTCCTGAGCAGTTCTTC

V: TRBV5-1
J: TRBJ2-2
size: NA
D: NA
CDR3: CASSSDPGPTGELFF
DNA: TGCGCCAGCAGCTCCGACCCAGGTCCCACCGGGGAGCTGTTTTTT

V: TRBV18
J: TRBJ1-1
size: NA
D: NA
CDR3: CASSPQGPTGNTEAFF
DNA: TGTGCCAGCTCACCACAGGGTCCGACAGGGAACACTGAAGCTTTCTTT

V: TRBV11-2
J: TRBJ2-1
size: NA
D: NA
CDR3: CASSFLLGAYNEQFF
DNA: TGTGCCAGCAGCTTTTTACTGGGGGCCTACAATGAGCAGTTCTTC